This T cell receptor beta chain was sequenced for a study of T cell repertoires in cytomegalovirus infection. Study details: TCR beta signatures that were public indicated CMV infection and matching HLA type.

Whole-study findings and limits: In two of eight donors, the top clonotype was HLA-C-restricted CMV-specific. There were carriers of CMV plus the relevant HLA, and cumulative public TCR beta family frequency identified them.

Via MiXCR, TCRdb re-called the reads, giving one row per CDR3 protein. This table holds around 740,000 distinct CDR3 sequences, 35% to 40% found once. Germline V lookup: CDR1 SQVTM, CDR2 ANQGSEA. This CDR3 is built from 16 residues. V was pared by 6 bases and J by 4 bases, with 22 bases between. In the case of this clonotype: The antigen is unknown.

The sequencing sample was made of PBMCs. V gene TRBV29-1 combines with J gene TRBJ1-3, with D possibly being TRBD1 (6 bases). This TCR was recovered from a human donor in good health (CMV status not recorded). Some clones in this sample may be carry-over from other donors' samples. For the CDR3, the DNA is TGCAGCGTCCACCGCCGATCGGGGGCGGGGGGAAACACCATATATTTT. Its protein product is CSVHRRSGAGGNTIYF.